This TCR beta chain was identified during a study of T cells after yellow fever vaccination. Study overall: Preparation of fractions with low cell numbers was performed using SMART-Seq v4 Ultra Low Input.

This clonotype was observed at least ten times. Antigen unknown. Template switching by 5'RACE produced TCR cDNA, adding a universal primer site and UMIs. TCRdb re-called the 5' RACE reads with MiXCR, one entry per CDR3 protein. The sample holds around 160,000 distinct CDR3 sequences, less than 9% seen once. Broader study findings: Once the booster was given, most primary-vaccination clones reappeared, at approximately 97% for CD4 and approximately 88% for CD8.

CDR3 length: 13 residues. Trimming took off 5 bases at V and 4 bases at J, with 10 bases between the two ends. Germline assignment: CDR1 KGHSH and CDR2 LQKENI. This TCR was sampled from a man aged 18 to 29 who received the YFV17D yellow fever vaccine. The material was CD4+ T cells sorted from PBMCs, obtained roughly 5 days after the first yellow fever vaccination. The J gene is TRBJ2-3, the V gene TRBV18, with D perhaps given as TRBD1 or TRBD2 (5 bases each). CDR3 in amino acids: CASSSGTADTQYF. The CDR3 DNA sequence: TGTGCCAGCTCATCTGGGACGGCAGATACGCAGTATTTT.